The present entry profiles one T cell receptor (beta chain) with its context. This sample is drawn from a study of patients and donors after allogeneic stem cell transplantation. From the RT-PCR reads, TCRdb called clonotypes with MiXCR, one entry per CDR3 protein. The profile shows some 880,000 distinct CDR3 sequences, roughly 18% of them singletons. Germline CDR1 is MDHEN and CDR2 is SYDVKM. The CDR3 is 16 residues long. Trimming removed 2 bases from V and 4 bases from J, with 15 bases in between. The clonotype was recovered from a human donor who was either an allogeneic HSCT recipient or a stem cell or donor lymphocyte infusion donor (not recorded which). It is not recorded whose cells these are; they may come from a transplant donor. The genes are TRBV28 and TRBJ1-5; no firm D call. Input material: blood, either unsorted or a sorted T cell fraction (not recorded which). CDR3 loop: CASSLRVGAGNQPQHF. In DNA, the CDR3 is TGTGCCAGCAGTTTAAGAGTCGGAGCGGGAAATCAGCCCCAGCATTTT.